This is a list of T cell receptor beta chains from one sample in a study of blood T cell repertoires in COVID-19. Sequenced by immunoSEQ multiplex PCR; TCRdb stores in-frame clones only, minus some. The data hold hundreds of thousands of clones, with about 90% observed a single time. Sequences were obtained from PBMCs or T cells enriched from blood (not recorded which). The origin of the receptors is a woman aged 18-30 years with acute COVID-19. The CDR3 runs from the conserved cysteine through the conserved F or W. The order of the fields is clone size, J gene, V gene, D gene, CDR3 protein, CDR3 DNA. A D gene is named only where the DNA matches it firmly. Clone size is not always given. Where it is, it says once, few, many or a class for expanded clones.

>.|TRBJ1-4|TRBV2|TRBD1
CASSGDRGEKLFF
TGTGCCAGCAGTGGGGACAGGGGTGAAAAACTGTTTTTT
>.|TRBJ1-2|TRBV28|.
CASSWTDYGYTF
TGTGCCAGCAGCTGGACAGATTATGGCTACACCTTC
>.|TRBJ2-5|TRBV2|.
CASTDLDIQVGETQYF
TGTGCCAGCACCGACCTGGATATACAGGTTGGAGAGACCCAGTACTTC
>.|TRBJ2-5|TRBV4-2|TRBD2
CASRGLAEETQYF
TGTGCCAGCCGTGGACTAGCAGAAGAGACCCAGTACTTC
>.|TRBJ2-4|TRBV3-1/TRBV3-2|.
CASSQDLLEGLAKNIQYF
TGTGCCAGCAGCCAAGACTTGCTCGAGGGACTAGCCAAAAACATTCAGTACTTC
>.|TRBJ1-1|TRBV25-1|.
CASSEYLVGGTEAFF
TGTGCCAGCAGTGAATACTTGGTGGGGGGGACTGAAGCTTTCTTT
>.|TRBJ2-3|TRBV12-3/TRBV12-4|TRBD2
CSLAGSTDTQYF
TGTAGCCTAGCGGGGAGCACAGATACGCAGTATTTT
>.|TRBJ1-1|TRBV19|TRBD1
CASSIHPGQGLTEAFF
TGTGCCAGTAGTATACACCCGGGACAGGGTCTAACTGAAGCTTTCTTT
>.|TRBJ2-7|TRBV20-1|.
CSAPGPYEQYF
TGCAGTGCTCCTGGCCCCTACGAGCAGTACTTC
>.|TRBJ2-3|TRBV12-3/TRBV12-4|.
CASSASRADTQYF
TGTGCCAGCAGTGCCTCCCGGGCAGATACGCAGTATTTT
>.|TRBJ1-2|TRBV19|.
CASRDYLRLNYGYTF
TGTGCCAGTAGGGACTACCTAAGACTCAACTATGGCTACACCTTC
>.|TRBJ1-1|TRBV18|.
CASSPAAGTEAFF
TGTGCCAGCTCACCTGCAGCGGGCACTGAAGCTTTCTTT
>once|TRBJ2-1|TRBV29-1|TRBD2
CSVEGASGSPYNEQFF
TGCAGCGTTGAAGGGGCTAGCGGATCCCCCTACAATGAGCAGTTCTTC
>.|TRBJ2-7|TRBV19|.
CASSIATAYEQYF
TGTGCCAGTAGTATAGCGACAGCCTACGAGCAGTACTTC
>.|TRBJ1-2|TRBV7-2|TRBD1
CASSLARDSGYTF
TGTGCCAGCAGCTTAGCTAGGGACAGCGGCTACACCTTC
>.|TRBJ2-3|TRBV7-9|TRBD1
CASSPQGAGTDTQYF
TGTGCCAGCAGTCCACAGGGGGCTGGCACAGATACGCAGTATTTT
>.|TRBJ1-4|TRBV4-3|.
CASSQGEDTTNEKLFF
TGCGCCAGCAGCCAAGGGGAGGATACAACTAATGAAAAACTGTTTTTT
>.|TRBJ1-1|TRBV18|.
CASSLQGRETEAFF
TGTGCCAGCTCATTACAGGGTAGGGAAACTGAAGCTTTCTTT
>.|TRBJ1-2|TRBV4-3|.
CASSLTGSGYTF
TGCGCCAGCAGCCTTACAGGGTCTGGCTACACCTTC
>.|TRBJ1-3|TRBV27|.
CASSAQALDGNTIYF
TGTGCCAGCAGTGCACAGGCCCTGGACGGAAACACCATATATTTT
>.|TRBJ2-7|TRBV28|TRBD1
CASTPTDRVPEQYF
TGTGCCAGCACACCAACGGACAGGGTCCCCGAGCAGTACTTC
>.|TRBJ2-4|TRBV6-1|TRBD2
CASSEAVLAGAKNIQYF
TGTGCCAGCAGTGAAGCGGTACTAGCGGGGGCCAAAAACATTCAGTACTTC
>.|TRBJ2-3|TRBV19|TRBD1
CASSLGDRATDTQYF
TGTGCCAGTAGTCTTGGGGACAGGGCCACAGATACGCAGTATTTT
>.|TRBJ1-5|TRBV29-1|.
CSVATRDDSPQHF
TGCAGCGTGGCCACGCGGGACGATTCGCCCCAGCATTTT
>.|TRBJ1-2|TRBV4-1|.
CASSQGPLGNYGYTF
TGCGCCAGCAGCCAGGGGCCACTTGGGAACTATGGCTACACCTTC
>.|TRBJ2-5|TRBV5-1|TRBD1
CASSLADRDPQYF
TGCGCCAGCAGCTTGGCCGACAGGGATCCCCAGTACTTC
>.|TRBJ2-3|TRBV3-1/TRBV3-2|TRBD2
CASSHGLAGGPHTDTQYF
TGTGCCAGCAGCCACGGACTAGCGGGAGGGCCCCACACAGATACGCAGTATTTT
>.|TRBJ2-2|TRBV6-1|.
CASSEWGGRTGELFF
TGTGCCAGCAGTGAATGGGGGGGCAGAACCGGGGAGCTGTTTTTT
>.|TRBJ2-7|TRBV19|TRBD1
CASSIPDRGNNEQYF
TGTGCCAGTAGTATACCGGACAGGGGTAACAACGAGCAGTACTTC
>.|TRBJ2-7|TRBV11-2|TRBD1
CASSSRDSYEQYF
TGTGCCAGCAGCTCCCGGGACAGCTACGAGCAGTACTTC
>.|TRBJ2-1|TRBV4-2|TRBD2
CASSQDGTSGGGEQFF
TGTGCCAGCAGCCAAGATGGGACTAGCGGGGGTGGGGAGCAGTTCTTC
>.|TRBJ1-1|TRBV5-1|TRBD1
CASTKDRVMNTEAFF
TGCGCCAGCACCAAGGACAGGGTGATGAACACTGAAGCTTTCTTT
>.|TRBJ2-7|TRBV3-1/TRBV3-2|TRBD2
CASSQDRTSGAFGQYF
TGTGCCAGCAGCCAAGATCGGACTAGCGGGGCTTTTGGGCAGTACTTC
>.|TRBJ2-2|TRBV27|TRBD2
CASSVTSGSTGELFF
TGTGCCAGCAGTGTCACTAGCGGGAGCACCGGGGAGCTGTTTTTT
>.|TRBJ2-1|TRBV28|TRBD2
CASGGGSEQFF
TGTGCCAGCGGGGGGGGTTCAGAGCAGTTCTTC
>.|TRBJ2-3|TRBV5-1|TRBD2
CASSFQLSGGARDTQYF
TGCGCCAGCAGCTTCCAACTTAGCGGGGGGGCTCGGGATACGCAGTATTTT
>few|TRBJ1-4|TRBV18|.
CASSPAGQTATNEKLFF
TGTGCCAGCTCACCAGCAGGACAGACCGCAACTAATGAAAAACTGTTTTTT